This is a list of T cell receptor beta chains from one sample in a study of metastatic and nonmetastatic thyroid tumors. TCRdb re-analyzed the PCR reads through MiXCR. Counted here are some 28,000 clones, around 3.9% occurring once; the ten biggest clones make up under 4%. Specimen: blood. All receptors come from a male donor with papillary thyroid cancer or a benign thyroid nodule (not recorded which). Some clones in this sample may be carry-over from other donors' samples. CDR3s include the opening cysteine and the closing phenylalanine or tryptophan. A D gene is named only where the DNA matches it firmly. Part of the rows lack a size; the others show once, few, many or a class for expanded clones.

d_gene	v_gene	j_gene	abundance	CDR3nt	CDR3aa
-	TRBV6-1	TRBJ1-2	few	TGTGCCAGCAGCGCCCGAGGGCTCTATGGCTACACCTTC	CASSARGLYGYTF
-	TRBV19	TRBJ1-5	-	TGTGCCAGTAGTATCGGAGAGGGGCCCCAGCATTTT	CASSIGEGPQHF
TRBD1	TRBV28	TRBJ2-5	medium-sized	TGTGCCAGCAGTCGTTTGACAGGGTCAGAGACCCAGTACTTC	CASSRLTGSETQYF
TRBD1	TRBV6-2/TRBV6-3	TRBJ1-2	few	TGTGCCAGCCAAACAGGGACAGGGGGCTTAGGCTACACCTTC	CASQTGTGGLGYTF
-	TRBV28	TRBJ2-7	few	TGTGCCAGCAGTACGGCCTACGAGCAGTACTTT	CASSTAYEQYF
TRBD2	TRBV30	TRBJ2-2	many	TGTGCCTGGAGAATGGCAGCGGGAGACACCGGGGAGCTGTTTTTT	CAWRMAAGDTGELFF
-	TRBV6-4	TRBJ2-2	few	TGTGCCAGCAGTGACACTGGGTCTTATCACACCGGGGAGCTGTTTTTT	CASSDTGSYHTGELFF
TRBD1	TRBV6-1	TRBJ1-2	medium-sized	TGTGCCAGCTTCGCATGGACAGGGGGCGTTACGGGCTACACCTTC	CASFAWTGGVTGYTF
TRBD1	TRBV5-6	TRBJ2-7	many	TGTGCCAGCAGCTTGGGTGCAGGGGGCCATCTCTACGAGCAGTACTTC	CASSLGAGGHLYEQYF
-	TRBV5-1	TRBJ1-4	many	TGCGCCAGCAGCTTTCAAAGGGATGAAAAACTGTTTTTT	CASSFQRDEKLFF
-	TRBV2	TRBJ2-2	few	TGTGCCAGCAGTGAGGACACCGGGGAGCTGTTTTTT	CASSEDTGELFF
-	TRBV6-1	TRBJ1-4	-	TGTGCCAGCACATCGACAGTGGACAAACAGTTATTT	CASTSTVDKQLF
-	TRBV11-1	TRBJ2-2	few	TGTGCCAGCAGCTCCCCCCGGGCGGTAGGTTCCGGGGAGCTGTTTTTT	CASSSPRAVGSGELFF
TRBD1	TRBV24-1	TRBJ1-2	few	TGTGCCACCAGTGACAACCGGGGACAGCACTATGGCTACACCTTC	CATSDNRGQHYGYTF
TRBD2	TRBV4-1	TRBJ2-7	few	TGCGCCAGCAGCCAAGGGGAGGGAGCCTACGAGCAGTACTTC	CASSQGEGAYEQYF
-	TRBV20-1	TRBJ2-7	many	TGCAGTGCTAGAATTCTACCCAACGAGCAGTACTTC	CSARILPNEQYF
-	TRBV28	TRBJ1-2	medium-sized	TGTGCCAGCAGTTCAAACTATGGCTACACCTTC	CASSSNYGYTF
-	TRBV6-1	TRBJ2-5	-	TGTGCCAGTAGCCTCGGCACGGTGACCGAGACCCAGTACTTC	CASSLGTVTETQYF
TRBD2	TRBV28	TRBJ2-7	few	TGTGCCAGCTCGGGGACTAGCGGATCCCGATTCGACGAGCAGTACTTC	CASSGTSGSRFDEQYF
TRBD2	TRBV9	TRBJ2-1	few	TGTGCCAGCATCGCGCGGACTAGCGGTGTCAATGAGCAGTTCTTC	CASIARTSGVNEQFF
TRBD2	TRBV24-1	TRBJ2-3	few	TGTGCCACCAGTGATTCTAGCGGGAGTAGAGATACGCAGTATTTT	CATSDSSGSRDTQYF
TRBD1	TRBV28	TRBJ1-1	medium-sized	TGTGCCAGCAGGCACGGGACAGGGCTTGAAGCTTTCTTT	CASRHGTGLEAFF
-	TRBV11-2	TRBJ2-3	few	TGTGCCAGCAGCCCCAGGACTAGCACAGATACGCAGTATTTT	CASSPRTSTDTQYF
-	TRBV6-5	TRBJ1-5	few	TGTGCCAGCAGTTACGGCCAGGGAGGTCAGCCCCAGCATTTT	CASSYGQGGQPQHF
TRBD2	TRBV11-3	TRBJ2-2	-	TGTGCCAGCAGCTTAGGGCTAGCGGTAACCGGGGAGGTGTTTTTT	CASSLGLAVTGEVFF
TRBD2	TRBV24-1	TRBJ2-1	many	TGTGCCACCAGTGAAACTGGCGGGAGACGTAATGAGCAGTTCTTC	CATSETGGRRNEQFF
-	TRBV2	TRBJ1-5	medium-sized	TGTGCCAGCGAGGCGGAGGGGAATCAGCCCCAGCATTTT	CASEAEGNQPQHF
TRBD1	TRBV20-1	TRBJ2-1	few	TGCAGTGCCCAAGGCGCGGGACAGGGGGCGGTCGGGCAGTTCTTC	CSAQGAGQGAVGQFF
-	TRBV25-1	TRBJ1-2	-	TGTGCCAGCAGTGGTGACACATTCTATGGCTACACCTTC	CASSGDTFYGYTF
-	TRBV5-6	TRBJ2-1	many	TGTGCCAGCAGCTTGGAAGGGACCCTCCACTCCTACAATGAGCAGTTCTTC	CASSLEGTLHSYNEQFF
-	TRBV7-2	TRBJ2-3	-	TGTGCCAGCAGCGGATACAGGGAAGATACGCAGTATTTT	CASSGYREDTQYF
-	TRBV12-3/TRBV12-4	TRBJ2-1	few	TGTGCCAGCAGCAGAACCTATGAGCAGTTCTTC	CASSRTYEQFF
TRBD2	TRBV7-9	TRBJ2-7	many	TGTGCCAGCAGCCACGGACTAGCGGGCTTCTACGAGCAGTACTTC	CASSHGLAGFYEQYF
-	TRBV28	TRBJ1-2	medium-sized	TGTGCCAGCAGTCTCCCGGGACCCGGCTATGGCTACACCTTC	CASSLPGPGYGYTF
-	TRBV12-3/TRBV12-4	TRBJ2-5	many	TGTGCCAGCAGTTCGGCGAACCAAGAGACCCAGTACTTC	CASSSANQETQYF
-	TRBV28	TRBJ1-2	-	TGTGCCAGCAGTTTTCGGTCAGGGCTTGGCTACACCTTC	CASSFRSGLGYTF
-	TRBV7-9	TRBJ2-5	many	TGTGCCAGCAGCTGGAACAGGGTTGGAGTGGAGACCCAGTACTTC	CASSWNRVGVETQYF
TRBD2	TRBV7-9	TRBJ2-3	many	TGTGCCAGCAGCCCCGGGGTAGCGGGAAGAGGAGATACGCAGTATTTT	CASSPGVAGRGDTQYF
TRBD2	TRBV6-2/TRBV6-3	TRBJ2-3	few	TGTGCCACACTAGCGGGGGGGGTCGGAGATACGCAGTATTTT	CATLAGGVGDTQYF